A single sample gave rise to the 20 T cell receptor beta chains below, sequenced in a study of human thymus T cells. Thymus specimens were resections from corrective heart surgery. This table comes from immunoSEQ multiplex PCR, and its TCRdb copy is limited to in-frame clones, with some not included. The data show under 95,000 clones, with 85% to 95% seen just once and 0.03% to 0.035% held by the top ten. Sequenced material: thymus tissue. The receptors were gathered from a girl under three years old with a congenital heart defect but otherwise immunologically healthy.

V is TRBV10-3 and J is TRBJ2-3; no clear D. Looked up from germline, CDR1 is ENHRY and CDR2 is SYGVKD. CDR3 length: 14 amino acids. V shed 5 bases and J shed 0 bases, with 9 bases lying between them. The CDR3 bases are TGTGCCATCAGTCTGGGAATTAGCACAGATACGCAGTATTTT. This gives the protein CAISLGISTDTQYF.

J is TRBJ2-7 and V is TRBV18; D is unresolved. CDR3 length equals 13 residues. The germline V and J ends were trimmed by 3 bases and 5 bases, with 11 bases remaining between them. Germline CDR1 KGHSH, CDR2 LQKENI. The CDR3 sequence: CASSPPGDHEQYF. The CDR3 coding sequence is TGTGCCAGCTCACCTCCAGGAGACCACGAGCAGTACTTC.

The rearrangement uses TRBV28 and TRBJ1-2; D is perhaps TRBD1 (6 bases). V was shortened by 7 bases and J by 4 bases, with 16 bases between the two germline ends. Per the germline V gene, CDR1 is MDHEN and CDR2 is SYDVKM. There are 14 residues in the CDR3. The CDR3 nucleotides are TGTGCCAGCACCGCCGAACAGGGCACCTATGGCTACACCTTC. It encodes CASTAEQGTYGYTF.

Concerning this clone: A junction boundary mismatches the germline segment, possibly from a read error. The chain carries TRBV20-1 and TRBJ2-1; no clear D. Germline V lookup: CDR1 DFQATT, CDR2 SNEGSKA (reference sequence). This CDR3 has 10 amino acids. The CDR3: CSAGGLEVVF. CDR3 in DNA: TGCAGTGCAGGCGGCTTAGAGGTGGTCTTC.

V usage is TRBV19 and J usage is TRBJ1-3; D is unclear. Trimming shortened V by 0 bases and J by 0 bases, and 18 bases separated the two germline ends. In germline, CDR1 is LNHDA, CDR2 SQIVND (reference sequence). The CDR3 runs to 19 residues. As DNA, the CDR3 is TGTGCCAGTAGTATAGACCCTTCGTATAGCCTCCACTCTGGAAACACCATATATTTT. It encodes CASSIDPSYSLHSGNTIYF.

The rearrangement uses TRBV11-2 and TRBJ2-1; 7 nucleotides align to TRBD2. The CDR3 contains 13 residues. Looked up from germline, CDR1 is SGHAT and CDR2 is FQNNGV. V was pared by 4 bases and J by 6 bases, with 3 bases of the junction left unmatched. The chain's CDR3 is CASSWEGPNEQFF. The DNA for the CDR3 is TGTGCCAGCAGCTGGGAGGGCCCCAATGAGCAGTTCTTC.

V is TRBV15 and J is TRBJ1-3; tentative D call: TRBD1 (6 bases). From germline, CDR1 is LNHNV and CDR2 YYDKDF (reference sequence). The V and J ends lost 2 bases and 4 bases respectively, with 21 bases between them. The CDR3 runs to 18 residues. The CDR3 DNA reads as TGTGCCACCAGCAGACTCTCCGATTACAGGGTACACGGAAACACCATATATTTT. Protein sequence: CATSRLSDYRVHGNTIYF.

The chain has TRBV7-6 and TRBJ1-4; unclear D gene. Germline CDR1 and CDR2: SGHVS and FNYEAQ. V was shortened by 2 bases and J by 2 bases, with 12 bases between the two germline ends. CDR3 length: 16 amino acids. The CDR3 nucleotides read TGTGCCAGCAGCTTACGAGAAGATGAGACTAATGAAAAACTGTTTTTT. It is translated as CASSLREDETNEKLFF.

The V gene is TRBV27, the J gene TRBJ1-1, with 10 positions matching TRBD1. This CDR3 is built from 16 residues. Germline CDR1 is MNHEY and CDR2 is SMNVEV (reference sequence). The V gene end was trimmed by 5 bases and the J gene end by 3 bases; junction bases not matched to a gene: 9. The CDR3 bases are TGTGCCAGCAGTCCAGACAGGGGGCGTGTGGACACTGAAGCTTTCTTT. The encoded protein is CASSPDRGRVDTEAFF.

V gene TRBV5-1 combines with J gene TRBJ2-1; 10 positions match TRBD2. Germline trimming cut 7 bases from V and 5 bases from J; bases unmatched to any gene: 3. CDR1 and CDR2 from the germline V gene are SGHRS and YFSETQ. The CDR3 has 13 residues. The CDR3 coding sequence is TGCGCCAGCCACGGACTAGCGGACAATGAGCAGTTCTTC. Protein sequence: CASHGLADNEQFF. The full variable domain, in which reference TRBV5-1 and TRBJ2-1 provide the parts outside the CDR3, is KAGVTQTPRYLIKTRGQQVTLSCSPISGHRSVSWYQQTPGQGLQFLFEYFSETQRNKGNFPGRFSGRQFSNSRSEMNVSTLELGDSALYLCASHGLADNEQFFGPGTRLTVL.

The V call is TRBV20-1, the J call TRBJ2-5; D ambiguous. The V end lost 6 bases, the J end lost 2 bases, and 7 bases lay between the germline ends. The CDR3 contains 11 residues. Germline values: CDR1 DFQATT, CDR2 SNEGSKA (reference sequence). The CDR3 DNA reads TGCAGTGCCGGCACTCAAGAGACCCAGTACTTC. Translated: CSAGTQETQYF.

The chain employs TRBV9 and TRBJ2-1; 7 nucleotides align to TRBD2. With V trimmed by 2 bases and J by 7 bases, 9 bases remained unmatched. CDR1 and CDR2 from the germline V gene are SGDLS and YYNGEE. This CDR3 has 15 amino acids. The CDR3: CASSVGGDSWNEQFF. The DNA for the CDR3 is TGTGCCAGCAGCGTTGGGGGGGACTCCTGGAATGAGCAGTTCTTC.

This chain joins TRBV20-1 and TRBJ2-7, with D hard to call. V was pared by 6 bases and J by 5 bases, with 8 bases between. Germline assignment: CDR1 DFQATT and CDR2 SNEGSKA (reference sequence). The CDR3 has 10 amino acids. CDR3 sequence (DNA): TGCAGTGCCCCCTTTGACGAGCAGTACTTC. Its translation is CSAPFDEQYF.

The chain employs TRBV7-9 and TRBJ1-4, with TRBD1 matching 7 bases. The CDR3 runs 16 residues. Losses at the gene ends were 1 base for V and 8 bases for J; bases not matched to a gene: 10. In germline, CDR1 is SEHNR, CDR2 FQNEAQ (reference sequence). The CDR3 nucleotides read TGTGCCAGCAGCTTAGGGGGACAGACCCCCCCGGAAAAACTGTTTTTT. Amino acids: CASSLGGQTPPEKLFF. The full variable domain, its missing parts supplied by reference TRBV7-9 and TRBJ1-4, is DTGVSQNPRHKITKRGQNVTFRCDPISEHNRLYWYRQTLGQGPEFLTYFQNEAQLEKSRLLSDRFSAERPKGSFSTLEIQRTEQGDSAMYLCASSLGGQTPPEKLFFGSGTQLSVL.

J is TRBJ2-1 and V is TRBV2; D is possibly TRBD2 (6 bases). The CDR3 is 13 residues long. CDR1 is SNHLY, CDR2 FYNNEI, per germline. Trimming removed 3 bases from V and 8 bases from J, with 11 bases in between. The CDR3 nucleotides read TGTGCCAGCAGTGATTCGCGGGATCATGAGCAGTTCTTC. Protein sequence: CASSDSRDHEQFF.

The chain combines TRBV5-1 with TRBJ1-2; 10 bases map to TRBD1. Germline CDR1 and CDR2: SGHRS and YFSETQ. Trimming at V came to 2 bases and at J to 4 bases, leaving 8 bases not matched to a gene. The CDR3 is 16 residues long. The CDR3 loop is CASSFSGTGDLYGYTF. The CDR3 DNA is TGCGCCAGCAGCTTCTCCGGGACAGGGGACCTCTATGGCTACACCTTC.

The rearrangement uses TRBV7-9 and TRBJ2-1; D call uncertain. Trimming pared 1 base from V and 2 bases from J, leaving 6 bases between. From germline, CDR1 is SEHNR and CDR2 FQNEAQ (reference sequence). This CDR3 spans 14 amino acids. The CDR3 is CASSLGAPYNEQFF. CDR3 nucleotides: TGTGCCAGCAGCTTAGGGGCCCCCTACAATGAGCAGTTCTTC.

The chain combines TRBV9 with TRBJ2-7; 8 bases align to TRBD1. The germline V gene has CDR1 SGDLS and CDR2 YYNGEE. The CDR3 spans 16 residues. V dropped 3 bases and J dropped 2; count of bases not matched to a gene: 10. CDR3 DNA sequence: TGTGCCAGCAGCGGACGGGAGACAGGGGTGACCTACGAGCAGTACTTC. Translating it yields CASSGRETGVTYEQYF.

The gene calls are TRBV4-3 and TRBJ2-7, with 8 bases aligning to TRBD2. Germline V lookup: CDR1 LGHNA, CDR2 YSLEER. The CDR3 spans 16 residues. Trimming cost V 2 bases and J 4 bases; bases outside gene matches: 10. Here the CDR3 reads CASSQSPGTRQYEQYF. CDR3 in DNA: TGCGCCAGCAGCCAAAGTCCCGGGACTAGACAGTACGAGCAGTACTTC.

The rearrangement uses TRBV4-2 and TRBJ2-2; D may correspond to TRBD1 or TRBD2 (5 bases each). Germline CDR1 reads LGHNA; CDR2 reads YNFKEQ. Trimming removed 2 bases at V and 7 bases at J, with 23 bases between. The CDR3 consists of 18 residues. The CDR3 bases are TGTGCCAGCAGCCAACACAGGTTGTCTGGGAGAGGGGTCGGGGAGCTGTTTTTT. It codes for CASSQHRLSGRGVGELFF.